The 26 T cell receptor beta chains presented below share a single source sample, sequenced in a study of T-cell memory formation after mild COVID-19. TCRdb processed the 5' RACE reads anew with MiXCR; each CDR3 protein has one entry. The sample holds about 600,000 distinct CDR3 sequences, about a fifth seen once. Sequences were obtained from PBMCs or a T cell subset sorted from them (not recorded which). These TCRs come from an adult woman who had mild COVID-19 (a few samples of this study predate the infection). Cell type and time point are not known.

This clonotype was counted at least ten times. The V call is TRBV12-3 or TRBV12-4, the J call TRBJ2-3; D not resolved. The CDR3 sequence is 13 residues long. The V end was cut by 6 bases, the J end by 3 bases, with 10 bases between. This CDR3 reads CASSTGETDTQYF. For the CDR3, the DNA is TGTGCCAGCAGCACTGGAGAAACAGATACGCAGTATTTT.

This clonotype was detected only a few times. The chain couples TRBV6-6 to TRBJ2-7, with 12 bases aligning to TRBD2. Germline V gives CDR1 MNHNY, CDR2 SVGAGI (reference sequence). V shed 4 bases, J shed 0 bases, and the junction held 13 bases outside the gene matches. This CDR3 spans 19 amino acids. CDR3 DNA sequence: TGTGCCAGCAGTTCAACCCCCGGGACTAGCGGGCCAATCTCCTACGAGCAGTACTTC. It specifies CASSSTPGTSGPISYEQYF.

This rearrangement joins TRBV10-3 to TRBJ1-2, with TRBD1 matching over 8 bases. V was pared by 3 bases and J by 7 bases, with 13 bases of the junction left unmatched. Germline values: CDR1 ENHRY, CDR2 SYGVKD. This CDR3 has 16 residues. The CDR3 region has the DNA TGTGCCATCAGTGACTCCGTCAGGGGGCGCGGAGTTGGCTACACCTTC. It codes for CAISDSVRGRGVGYTF.

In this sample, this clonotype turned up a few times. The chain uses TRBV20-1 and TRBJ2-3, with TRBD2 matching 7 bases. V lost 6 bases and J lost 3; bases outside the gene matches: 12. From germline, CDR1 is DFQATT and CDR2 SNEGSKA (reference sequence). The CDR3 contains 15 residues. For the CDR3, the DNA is TGCAGTGCCGACCCGGACGGGGGGATGACAGATACGCAGTATTTT. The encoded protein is CSADPDGGMTDTQYF.

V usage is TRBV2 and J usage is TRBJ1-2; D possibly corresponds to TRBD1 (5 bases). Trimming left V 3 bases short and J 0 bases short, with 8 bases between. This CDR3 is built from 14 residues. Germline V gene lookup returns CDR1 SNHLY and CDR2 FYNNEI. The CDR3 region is CASSEQGANYGYTF. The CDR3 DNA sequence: TGTGCCAGCAGTGAGCAGGGAGCTAACTATGGCTACACCTTC.

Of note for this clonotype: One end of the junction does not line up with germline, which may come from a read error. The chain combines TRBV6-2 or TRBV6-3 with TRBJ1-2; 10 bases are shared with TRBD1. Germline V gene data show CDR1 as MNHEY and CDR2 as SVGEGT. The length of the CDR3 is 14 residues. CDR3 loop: CASSSLHRDRGQPF. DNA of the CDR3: TGTGCCAGCAGTTCCCTTCACCGGGACAGGGGACAACCCTTC.

CDR3 loop: CASSLAGGGFTDSGYTF. CDR3 nucleotides: TGCGCCAGCAGCTTGGCCGGGGGTGGATTCACAGATTCTGGCTACACCTTC. This rearrangement joins TRBV5-1 to TRBJ1-2, with D possibly being TRBD1 (5 bases). V lost 0 bases to trimming and J lost 7 bases, with 22 bases between them. CDR1 is SGHRS, CDR2 YFSETQ, per germline. CDR3 length: 17 amino acids. Full variable domain (missing parts from reference TRBV5-1 and TRBJ1-2): KAGVTQTPRYLIKTRGQQVTLSCSPISGHRSVSWYQQTPGQGLQFLFEYFSETQRNKGNFPGRFSGRQFSNSRSEMNVSTLELGDSALYLCASSLAGGGFTDSGYTFGSGTRLTVV.

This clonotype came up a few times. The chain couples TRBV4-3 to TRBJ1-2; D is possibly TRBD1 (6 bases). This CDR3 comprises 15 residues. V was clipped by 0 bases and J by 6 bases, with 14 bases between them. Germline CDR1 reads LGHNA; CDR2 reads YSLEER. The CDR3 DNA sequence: TGCGCCAGCAGCCAAGAGAGGGGGGCGCGGGATGGCTACACCTTC. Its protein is CASSQERGARDGYTF.

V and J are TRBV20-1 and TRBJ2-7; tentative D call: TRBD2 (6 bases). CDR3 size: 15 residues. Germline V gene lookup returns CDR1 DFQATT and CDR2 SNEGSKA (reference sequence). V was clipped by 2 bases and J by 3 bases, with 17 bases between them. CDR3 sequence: CSARPGVALFYEQYF. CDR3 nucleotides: TGCAGTGCTAGACCGGGAGTCGCCCTTTTCTACGAGCAGTACTTC.

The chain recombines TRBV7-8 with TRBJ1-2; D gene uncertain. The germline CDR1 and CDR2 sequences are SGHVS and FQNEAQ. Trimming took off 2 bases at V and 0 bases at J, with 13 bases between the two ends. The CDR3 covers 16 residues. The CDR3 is CASSLLPQTANYGYTF. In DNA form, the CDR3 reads TGTGCCAGCAGCTTATTACCCCAAACAGCTAACTATGGCTACACCTTC.

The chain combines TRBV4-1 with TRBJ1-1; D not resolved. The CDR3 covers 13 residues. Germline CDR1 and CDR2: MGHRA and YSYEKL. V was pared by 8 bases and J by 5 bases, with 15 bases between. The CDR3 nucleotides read TGCGCCAGCGGTGACTGGGGAGGTACTGAAGCTTTCTTT. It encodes CASGDWGGTEAFF.

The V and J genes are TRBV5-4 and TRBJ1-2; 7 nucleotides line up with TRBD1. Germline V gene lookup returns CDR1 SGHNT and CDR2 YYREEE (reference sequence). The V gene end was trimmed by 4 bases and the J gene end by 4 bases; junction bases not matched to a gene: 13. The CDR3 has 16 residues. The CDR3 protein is CASSVGDSTNSYGYTF. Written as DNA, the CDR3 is TGTGCCAGCAGCGTGGGGGACAGCACAAACTCCTATGGCTACACCTTC.

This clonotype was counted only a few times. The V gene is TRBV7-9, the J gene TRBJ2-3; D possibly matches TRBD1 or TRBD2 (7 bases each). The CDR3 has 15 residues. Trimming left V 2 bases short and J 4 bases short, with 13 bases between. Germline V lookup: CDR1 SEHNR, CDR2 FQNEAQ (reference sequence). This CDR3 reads CASSLLQGRADTQYF. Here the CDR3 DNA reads TGTGCCAGCAGCTTATTACAGGGGAGGGCAGATACGCAGTATTTT.

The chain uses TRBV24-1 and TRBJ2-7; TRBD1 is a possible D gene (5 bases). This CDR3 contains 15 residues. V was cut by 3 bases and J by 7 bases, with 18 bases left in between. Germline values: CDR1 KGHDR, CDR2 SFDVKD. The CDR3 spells CATSDKSWGVGEQYF. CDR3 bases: TGTGCCACCAGTGATAAAAGTTGGGGCGTGGGGGAGCAGTACTTC.

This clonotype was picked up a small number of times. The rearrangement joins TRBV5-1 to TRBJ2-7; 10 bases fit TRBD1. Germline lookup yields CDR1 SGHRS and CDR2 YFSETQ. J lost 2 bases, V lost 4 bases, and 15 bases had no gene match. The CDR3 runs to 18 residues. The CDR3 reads CASSVESLGTGVTYEQYF. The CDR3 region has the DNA TGCGCCAGCAGCGTAGAAAGCCTCGGGACAGGGGTCACCTACGAGCAGTACTTC.

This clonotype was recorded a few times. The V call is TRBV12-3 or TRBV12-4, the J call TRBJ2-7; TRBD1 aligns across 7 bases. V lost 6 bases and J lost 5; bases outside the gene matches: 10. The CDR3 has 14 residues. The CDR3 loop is CASSRDRAINEQYF. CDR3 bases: TGTGCCAGCAGCCGTGACAGGGCCATCAACGAGCAGTACTTC.

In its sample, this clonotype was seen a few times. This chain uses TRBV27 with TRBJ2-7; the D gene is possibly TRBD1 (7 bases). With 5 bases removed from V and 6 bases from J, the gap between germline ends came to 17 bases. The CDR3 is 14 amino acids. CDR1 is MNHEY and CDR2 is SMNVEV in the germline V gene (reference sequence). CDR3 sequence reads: CASSARRGESEQYF. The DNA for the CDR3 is TGTGCCAGCAGTGCTCGCAGGGGGGAAAGCGAGCAGTACTTC.

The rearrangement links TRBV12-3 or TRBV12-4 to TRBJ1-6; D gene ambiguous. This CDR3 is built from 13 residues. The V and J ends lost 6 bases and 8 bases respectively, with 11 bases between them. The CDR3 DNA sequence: TGTGCCAGCAGCTTAAGTGTGTATTCACCCCTCCACTTT. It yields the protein CASSLSVYSPLHF.

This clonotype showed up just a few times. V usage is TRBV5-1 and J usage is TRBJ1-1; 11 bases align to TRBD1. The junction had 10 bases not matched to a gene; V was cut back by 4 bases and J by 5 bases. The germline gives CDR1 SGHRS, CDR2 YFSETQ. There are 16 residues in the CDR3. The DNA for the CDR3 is TGCGCCAGCAGCCTTTCGGACAGGGGGCTAGGAACTGAAGCTTTCTTT. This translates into CASSLSDRGLGTEAFF.

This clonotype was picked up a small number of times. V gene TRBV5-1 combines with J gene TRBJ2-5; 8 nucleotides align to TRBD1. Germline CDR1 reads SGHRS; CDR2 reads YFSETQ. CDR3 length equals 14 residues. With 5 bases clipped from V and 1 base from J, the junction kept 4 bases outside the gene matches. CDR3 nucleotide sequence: TGCGCCAGCAGACTCCAGGGGGCCCAAGAGACCCAGTACTTC. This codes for CASRLQGAQETQYF.

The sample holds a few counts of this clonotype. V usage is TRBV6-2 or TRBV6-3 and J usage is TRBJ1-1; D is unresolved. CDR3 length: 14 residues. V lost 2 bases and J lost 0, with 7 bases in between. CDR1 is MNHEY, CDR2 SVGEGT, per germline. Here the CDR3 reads CASSYAGLNTEAFF. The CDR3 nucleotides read TGTGCCAGCAGTTACGCCGGGTTGAACACTGAAGCTTTCTTT.

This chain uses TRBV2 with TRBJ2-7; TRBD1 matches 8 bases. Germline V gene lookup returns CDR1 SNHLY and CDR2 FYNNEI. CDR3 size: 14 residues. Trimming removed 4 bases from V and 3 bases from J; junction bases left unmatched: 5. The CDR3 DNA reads TGTGCCAGCAGTGGCGGACAGGGTCTCTACGAGCAGTACTTC. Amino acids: CASSGGQGLYEQYF.

The CDR3 DNA follows: TGTGCCAGCAGTTTTTACCCTAACTATGGCTACACCTTC. Translated: CASSFYPNYGYTF. The J gene is TRBJ1-2, the V gene TRBV12-3 or TRBV12-4; D ambiguous. This CDR3 is built from 13 residues. The germline V and J ends were trimmed by 3 bases and 0 bases, with 5 bases remaining between them.

This CDR3 reads CASSLIREDYGYTF. The CDR3 nucleotides read TGTGCCAGCAGCTTAATCCGGGAGGACTATGGCTACACCTTC. The chain couples TRBV7-8 to TRBJ1-2; D is ambiguous. V lost 2 bases and J lost 3, with 10 bases in between. Germline loops: CDR1 SGHVS, CDR2 FQNEAQ. The CDR3 extends over 14 amino acids.

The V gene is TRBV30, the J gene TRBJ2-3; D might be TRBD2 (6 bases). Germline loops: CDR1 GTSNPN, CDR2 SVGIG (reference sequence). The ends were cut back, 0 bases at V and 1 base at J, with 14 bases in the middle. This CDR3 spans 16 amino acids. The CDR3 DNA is TGTGCCTGGAGTGTGGGATTAGCGGTCCGCACAGATACGCAGTATTTT. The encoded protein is CAWSVGLAVRTDTQYF.

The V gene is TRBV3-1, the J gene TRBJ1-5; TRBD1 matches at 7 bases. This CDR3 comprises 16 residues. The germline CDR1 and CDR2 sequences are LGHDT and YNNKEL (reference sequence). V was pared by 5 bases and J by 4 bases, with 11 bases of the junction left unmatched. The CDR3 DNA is TGTGCCAGCAGCTTACGACAGGGCCGAGGTAATCAGCCCCAGCATTTT. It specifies CASSLRQGRGNQPQHF.